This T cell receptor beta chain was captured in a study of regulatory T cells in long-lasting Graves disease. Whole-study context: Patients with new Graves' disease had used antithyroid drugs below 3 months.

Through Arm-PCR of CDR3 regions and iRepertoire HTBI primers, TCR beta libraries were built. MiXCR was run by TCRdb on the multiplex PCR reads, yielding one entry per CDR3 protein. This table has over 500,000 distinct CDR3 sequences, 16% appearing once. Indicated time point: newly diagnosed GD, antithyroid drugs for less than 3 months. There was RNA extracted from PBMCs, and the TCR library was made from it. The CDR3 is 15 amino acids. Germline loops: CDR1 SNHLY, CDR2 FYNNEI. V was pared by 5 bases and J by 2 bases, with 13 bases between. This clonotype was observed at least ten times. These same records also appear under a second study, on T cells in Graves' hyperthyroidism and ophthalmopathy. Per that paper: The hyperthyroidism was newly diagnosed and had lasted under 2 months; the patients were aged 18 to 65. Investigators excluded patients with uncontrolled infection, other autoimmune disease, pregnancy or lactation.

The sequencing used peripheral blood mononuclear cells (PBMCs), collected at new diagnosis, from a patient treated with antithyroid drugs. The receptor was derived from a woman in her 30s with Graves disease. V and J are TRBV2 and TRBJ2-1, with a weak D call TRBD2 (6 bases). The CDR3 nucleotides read TGTGCCAGCAGTTTGAGACTAGAAGCCTACAATGAGCAGTTCTTC. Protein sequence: CASSLRLEAYNEQFF.